This TCR beta chain is from a study of siplizumab effects on memory and regulatory T cells. Sequenced by immunoSEQ multiplex PCR; TCRdb stores in-frame clones only, minus some. The table lists approximately 58,000 clones, just over 90% of them singletons, with about 40% in the top ten. CDR1 is MDHEN, CDR2 SYDVKM, per germline. The junction had 3 bases not matched to a gene; V was cut back by 1 base and J by 2 bases. The CDR3 loop spans 15 amino acids. Sequencing was performed on CD8+ T cells sorted from blood. This sequence joins TRBV28 and TRBJ2-3, with 7 bases lining up with TRBD1. This receptor was taken from a human donor in good health. The CDR3 DNA follows: TGTGCCAGCAGTTTATCGGGACAGCCCACAGATACGCAGTATTTT. Translated: CASSLSGQPTDTQYF. The full variable domain, its missing parts supplied by reference TRBV28 and TRBJ2-3, is DVKVTQSSRYLVKRTGEKVFLECVQDMDHENMFWYRQDPGLGLRLIYFSYDVKMKEKGDIPEGYSVSREKKERFSLILESASTNQTSMYLCASSLSGQPTDTQYFGPGTRLTVL.